What follows are 16 T cell receptor beta chains derived from one specimen sequenced in a study of T cell responses to AZD1222 COVID-19 vaccine. The method was immunoSEQ multiplex PCR; TCRdb's version includes in-frame clones alone and lacks a portion of them. The sample has some 140,000 clones; over 65% are singletons. The material sequenced was peripheral blood, taken on day 0 of AZD1222 vaccination. The receptor source for this set is an adult in good health.

This chain connects TRBV3-1 (or the pseudogene TRBV3-2) to TRBJ1-2; a weak D match, TRBD1 (5 bases). The CDR3 sequence is 15 residues long. Germline loops: CDR1 LGHDT, CDR2 YNNKEL (reference sequence). V was clipped by 4 bases and J by 0 bases, with 12 bases between them. This CDR3 is CASSPVAGANYGYTF. CDR3 sequence (DNA): TGTGCCAGCAGCCCCGTGGCGGGGGCTAACTATGGCTACACCTTC.

V gene TRBV5-1 combines with J gene TRBJ1-3, with D perhaps TRBD1 (6 bases). Germline V gives CDR1 SGHRS, CDR2 YFSETQ. The CDR3 covers 19 residues. The V gene lost 0 bases and the J gene lost 0 bases, with 19 bases spanning the gap. The CDR3: CASSLGYHRVKFSGNTIYF. The CDR3 DNA follows: TGCGCCAGCAGCTTGGGCTACCACAGGGTGAAATTCTCTGGAAACACCATATATTTT. The variable domain in full, with the rest retrieved from reference TRBV5-1 and TRBJ1-3, is KAGVTQTPRYLIKTRGQQVTLSCSPISGHRSVSWYQQTPGQGLQFLFEYFSETQRNKGNFPGRFSGRQFSNSRSEMNVSTLELGDSALYLCASSLGYHRVKFSGNTIYFGEGSWLTVV.

J is TRBJ1-2 and V is TRBV3-1 (or the pseudogene TRBV3-2); D ambiguous. The CDR3 runs to 13 residues. V lost 0 bases and J lost 8, with 10 bases in between. The germline V gene encodes CDR1 LGHDT and CDR2 YNNKEL (reference sequence). CDR3 sequence: CASSQDGYKGYTF. CDR3 DNA sequence: TGTGCCAGCAGCCAAGATGGTTACAAGGGCTACACCTTC.

The V and J genes are TRBV3-1 (or the pseudogene TRBV3-2) and TRBJ1-2; 7 positions match TRBD1. Germline V gene data show CDR1 as LGHDT and CDR2 as YNNKEL (reference sequence). With V trimmed by 2 bases and J by 4 bases, 7 bases remained unmatched. The CDR3 length is 15 residues. For the CDR3, the DNA is TGTGCCAGCAGCCAAAGGGACAGAAACCGCTATGGCTACACCTTC. It is translated as CASSQRDRNRYGYTF.

The CDR3 region has the DNA TGTGCCAGCAGTCAAAGGAGCTCCTATAATTCACCCCTCCACTTT. Its translation is CASSQRSSYNSPLHF. The J gene is TRBJ1-6, the V gene TRBV3-1 (or the pseudogene TRBV3-2); D gene ambiguous. This CDR3 comprises 15 residues. The ends were cut back, 6 bases at V and 0 bases at J, with 9 bases in the middle. Germline values: CDR1 LGHDT, CDR2 YNNKEL (reference sequence).

The genes are TRBV28 and TRBJ1-5, with D uncertain. The germline V gene has CDR1 MDHEN and CDR2 SYDVKM. Trimming left V 2 bases short and J 6 bases short, with 5 bases between. The CDR3 is 12 residues long. The CDR3 coding sequence is TGTGCCAGCAGTTTAGTAGGTCAGCCCCAGCATTTT. Residues: CASSLVGQPQHF.

This clone was observed once. The chain uses TRBV7-9 and TRBJ2-7; D remains unclear. This CDR3 has 15 residues. Germline CDR1 reads SEHNR; CDR2 reads FQNEAQ (reference sequence). V lost 5 bases and J lost 6, with 20 bases in between. The CDR3 spells CASSKVTGILAEQYF. CDR3 in DNA: TGTGCCAGCAGCAAAGTCACGGGTATCCTCGCCGAGCAGTACTTC.

The CDR3 DNA follows: TGTGCCAGCAGTCCCCACAACCCCTCTACAGAAGAGCAGTACTTC. Translated: CASSPHNPSTEEQYF. The rearrangement links TRBV28 to TRBJ2-7; D unresolved. The germline V gene encodes CDR1 MDHEN and CDR2 SYDVKM. Deletions cut 5 bases from V and 7 bases from J, with 21 bases between. The CDR3 runs to 15 residues.

The rearrangement links TRBV27 to TRBJ2-6, with 7 bases fitting TRBD2. CDR3 length: 17 residues. Germline loops: CDR1 MNHEY, CDR2 SMNVEV (reference sequence). V shed 4 bases and J 0 bases; nucleotides not matched to a gene: 6. CDR3 nucleotides: TGTGCCAGCAGTTCTATCGGGGGGAACTCTGGGGCCAACGTCCTGACTTTC. Amino acid sequence: CASSSIGGNSGANVLTF.

The chain combines TRBV6-5 with TRBJ1-2; no clear D. The V end lost 5 bases, the J end lost 3 bases, and 10 bases lay between the germline ends. The CDR3 runs 13 residues. The germline V gene has CDR1 MNHEY and CDR2 SVGAGI. The CDR3 coding sequence is TGTGCCAGCAGTCCTCTCGGACACTATGGCTACACCTTC. Its protein is CASSPLGHYGYTF.

The CDR3 DNA is TGTGCCAGTTGGGACAGGGGCTACGAGCAGTACTTC. Its protein product is CASWDRGYEQYF. The chain couples TRBV27 to TRBJ2-7, with TRBD1 matching over 10 bases. V lost 9 bases to trimming and J lost 3 bases; unmatched junction nucleotides: 2. The CDR3 consists of 12 residues. In germline, CDR1 is MNHEY, CDR2 SMNVEV (reference sequence).

This rearrangement joins TRBV10-3 to TRBJ1-6, with a possible D match to TRBD1 (6 bases). Per germline, CDR1 ENHRY and CDR2 SYGVKD. CDR3 length: 15 residues. Trimming shortened V by 0 bases and J by 7 bases, and 10 bases separated the two germline ends. CDR3: CAISESTGPNSPLHF. The CDR3 DNA reads TGTGCCATCAGTGAGTCGACAGGTCCAAATTCACCCCTCCACTTT.

This chain joins TRBV30 and TRBJ1-6; no clear D. The germline CDR1 and CDR2 sequences are GTSNPN and SVGIG (reference sequence). CDR3 size: 15 residues. V was shortened by 3 bases and J by 7 bases, with 16 bases between the two germline ends. CDR3 in amino acids: CAWSPGLIMNSPLHF. CDR3 DNA: TGTGCCTGGAGCCCGGGCCTAATAATGAATTCACCCCTCCACTTT.

The chain joins TRBV28 to TRBJ2-7; 10 bases agree with TRBD1. The V and J ends lost 7 bases and 4 bases, in that order; junction bases with no gene match: 16. The CDR3 contains 17 residues. CDR1 is MDHEN and CDR2 is SYDVKM in the germline V gene. CDR3 loop: CASKRDRGFLSSYEQYF. CDR3 DNA sequence: TGTGCCAGCAAAAGGGACAGGGGCTTTCTGTCCTCTTACGAGCAGTACTTC.

This chain joins TRBV5-5 and TRBJ2-1, with 7 bases that match TRBD1. In germline, CDR1 is SGHKS, CDR2 YYEKEE (reference sequence). The CDR3 has 16 residues. The V segment lost 2 bases and the J segment 4 bases; nucleotides outside the gene matches: 9. The CDR3 spells CASSFRSLTGYNEQFF. The CDR3 DNA sequence: TGTGCCAGCAGCTTTAGATCCCTGACAGGGTACAATGAGCAGTTCTTC. The whole variable domain, filled in from reference TRBV5-5 and TRBJ2-1, reads DAGVTQSPTHLIKTRGQQVTLRCSPISGHKSVSWYQQVLGQGPQFIFQYYEKEERGRGNFPDRFSARQFPNYSSELNVNALLLGDSALYLCASSFRSLTGYNEQFFGPGTRLTVL.

The V and J genes are TRBV20-1 and TRBJ2-3; 9 bases are shared with TRBD2. The germline gives CDR1 DFQATT, CDR2 SNEGSKA (reference sequence). This CDR3 is built from 16 residues. V lost 3 bases and J lost 1; bases outside the gene matches: 8. The CDR3 nucleotides are TGCAGTGCTAGTTTCTCAATAGCGGGAGGCACAGATACGCAGTATTTT. Translated: CSASFSIAGGTDTQYF.